These 12 T cell receptor beta chains came from one sample sequenced in a study of T cells after posttransplantation cyclophosphamide. Produced via immunoSEQ multiplex PCR; TCRdb's table is partial and in-frame only. The table lists under 45,000 clones, with no singletons. Sample: PBMCs. Every receptor here comes from a woman between 50 and 59 years old in good health and a related stem cell transplant donor.

This clone came up many times. The genes are TRBV5-6 and TRBJ2-3, with D maybe TRBD1 (6 bases). The CDR3 has 14 residues. Trimming left V 1 base short and J 5 bases short, with 11 bases between. Germline lookup yields CDR1 SGHDT and CDR2 YYEEEE. CDR3 amino acids: CASSLRQAKDTQYF. Here the CDR3 DNA reads TGTGCCAGCAGCTTGAGACAGGCTAAAGATACGCAGTATTTT.

This clone was seen at least ten times. The gene calls are TRBV7-2 and TRBJ1-1; 7 bases line up with TRBD1. V dropped 1 base and J dropped 3; count of bases not matched to a gene: 8. The CDR3 totals 16 residues. Germline-derived CDR1 and CDR2 are SGHTA and FQGNSA. Here the CDR3 DNA reads TGTGCCAGCAGCTTAGGGGACAGAGTTTGGGACACTGAAGCTTTCTTT. It encodes CASSLGDRVWDTEAFF.

This clone was seen many times. V gene TRBV5-1 combines with J gene TRBJ1-4, with 8 bases identical to TRBD1. Germline V lookup: CDR1 SGHRS, CDR2 YFSETQ. The CDR3 covers 15 residues. V lost 0 bases to trimming and J lost 5 bases; unmatched junction nucleotides: 3. The CDR3 sequence is CASSLEQGANEKLFF. As DNA, the CDR3 is TGCGCCAGCAGCTTGGAGCAGGGGGCGAATGAAAAACTGTTTTTT.

In its sample, this clone was seen many times. The J gene is TRBJ2-7, the V gene TRBV18, with TRBD2 identical over 8 bases. Unmatched junction bases numbered 4, after V lost 1 base and J lost 2 bases. The V gene's germline CDR1 is KGHSH and CDR2 LQKENI. The CDR3 consists of 15 residues. CDR3 sequence reads: CASSPRSGATYEQYF. Here the CDR3 DNA reads TGTGCCAGCTCACCACGTAGCGGGGCCACCTACGAGCAGTACTTC.

This clone was found many times. This chain links TRBV6-6 with TRBJ2-7; TRBD2 is a possible D gene (6 bases). The CDR3 sequence is 13 residues long. Looked up from germline, CDR1 is MNHNY and CDR2 is SVGAGI (reference sequence). Trimming removed 8 bases at V and 0 bases at J, with 11 bases between. CDR3 region: CASGTYSSYEQYF. In DNA form, the CDR3 reads TGTGCCAGCGGGACTTACAGCTCCTACGAGCAGTACTTC.

This clone was found many times. V gene TRBV5-1 combines with J gene TRBJ2-3, with 10 bases fitting TRBD2. V gave up 4 bases and J gave up 2 bases; unmatched junction bases: 7. This CDR3 is built from 16 residues. Germline CDR1 and CDR2: SGHRS and YFSETQ. DNA of the CDR3: TGCGCCAGCAGCCCCACCACTAGCGGGAACACAGATACGCAGTATTTT. Encoded protein: CASSPTTSGNTDTQYF.

This clone was seen a few times. One end of the junction varies from germline; a read error may be responsible. V and J are TRBV4-1 and TRBJ1-1; TRBD1 is a possible D gene (5 bases). CDR1 is MGHRA and CDR2 is YSYEKL in the germline V gene. The CDR3 is 14 amino acids. CDR3 bases: TGTGCCAGCAGCCGGGAGGGGCAGAACACTGAAGCTTTCTTT. Amino acids: CASSREGQNTEAFF.

This clone appeared many times. This chain joins TRBV30 and TRBJ2-6, with unresolved D. V was cut by 5 bases and J by 1 base, with 3 bases left in between. The CDR3 contains 12 residues. CDR1 and CDR2 (germline): GTSNPN, SVGIG (reference sequence). Here the CDR3 DNA reads TGTGCCTGGCGGTCTGGGGCCAACGTCCTGACTTTC. It is translated as CAWRSGANVLTF.

This clone has a count of ten or more. The rearrangement joins TRBV5-1 to TRBJ2-2, with a weak D call TRBD2 (5 bases). The CDR3 extends over 15 amino acids. The V and J ends lost 0 bases and 7 bases respectively, with 13 bases between them. Per the germline V gene, CDR1 is SGHRS and CDR2 is YFSETQ. CDR3 sequence: CASSLGPGMDGELFF. CDR3 nucleotides: TGCGCCAGCAGCTTGGGACCCGGGATGGACGGGGAGCTGTTTTTT. The entire variable domain, with the rest obtained from reference TRBV5-1 and TRBJ2-2, is as follows: KAGVTQTPRYLIKTRGQQVTLSCSPISGHRSVSWYQQTPGQGLQFLFEYFSETQRNKGNFPGRFSGRQFSNSRSEMNVSTLELGDSALYLCASSLGPGMDGELFFGEGSRLTVL.

This clone appeared many times. The gene calls are TRBV2 and TRBJ1-6; 8 bases agree with TRBD1. CDR1 and CDR2 from the germline V gene are SNHLY and FYNNEI. V was clipped by 5 bases and J by 8 bases; unmatched bases: 8. This CDR3 contains 15 residues. CDR3 sequence: CASSSDRGLYSPLHF. The CDR3 DNA is TGTGCCAGCAGTAGTGACAGGGGCTTATATTCACCCCTCCACTTT.

This clone appeared many times. Other DNA variants within this sample encode the same CDR3. The chain combines TRBV7-2 with TRBJ1-1; 9 bases map to TRBD1. With V trimmed by 3 bases and J by 1 base, 3 bases remained unmatched. The CDR3 runs to 15 residues. Germline CDR1 SGHTA, CDR2 FQGNSA. For the CDR3, the DNA is TGTGCCAGCAGCTTTCAGACAGGGGGGAACACTGAAGCTTTCTTT. Translating it yields CASSFQTGGNTEAFF.

This clone was found many times. The chain uses TRBV28 and TRBJ1-1; 12 bases agree with TRBD1. The CDR3 extends over 17 amino acids. Germline V CDR1 and CDR2: MDHEN, SYDVKM. V shed 7 bases, J shed 4 bases, and the junction held 13 bases outside the gene matches. Here the CDR3 reads CASTILGQGARSTEAFF. CDR3 nucleotide sequence: TGTGCCAGCACTATTTTGGGACAGGGGGCAAGGAGCACTGAAGCTTTCTTT.